The next 4 T cell receptor beta chains were all read from a single sample in a study of T cell repertoires in cytomegalovirus infection. MiXCR, applied by TCRdb to the reads, yields one record per CDR3 protein. The table shows roughly 230,000 distinct CDR3 sequences, with 9% to 15% occurring only once. The sample taken for sequencing was PBMCs. The receptors were gathered from a human donor in good health (CMV status not recorded). Some clones in this sample may be carry-over from other donors' samples.

This clonotype was detected only a few times. The gene calls are TRBV29-1 and TRBJ1-1; 7 bases agree with TRBD1. CDR3 length: 14 amino acids. Germline-derived CDR1 and CDR2 are SQVTM and ANQGSEA. The junction had 8 bases not matched to a gene; V was cut back by 7 bases and J by 0 bases. The CDR3 bases are TGCAGCGCACCTCGGACAGGTCTGAACACTGAAGCTTTCTTT. This encodes CSAPRTGLNTEAFF.

This clonotype was seen at least ten times. V and J are TRBV7-9 and TRBJ1-1; D possibly corresponds to TRBD1 (5 bases). The CDR3 has 15 residues. Trimming shortened V by 4 bases and J by 1 base, and 13 bases separated the two germline ends. Germline V gene lookup returns CDR1 SEHNR and CDR2 FQNEAQ (reference sequence). The CDR3 loop is CASSSAWTSNTEAFF. CDR3 nucleotide sequence: TGTGCCAGCAGCTCAGCGTGGACATCGAACACTGAAGCTTTCTTT.

This clonotype was recorded at least ten times. V usage is TRBV19 and J usage is TRBJ1-4, with a weak D call TRBD1 (5 bases). The CDR3 loop spans 14 amino acids. Trimming left V 6 bases short and J 8 bases short, with 16 bases between. Germline assignment: CDR1 LNHDA and CDR2 SQIVND (reference sequence). The CDR3 bases are TGTGCCAGTAGAGGAGGGGCGTCCAAGGAAAAACTGTTTTTT. This translates into CASRGGASKEKLFF. The full variable domain, rest sourced from reference TRBV19 and TRBJ1-4, is DGGITQSPKYLFRKEGQNVTLSCEQNLNHDAMYWYRQDPGQGLRLIYYSQIVNDFQKGDIAEGYSVSREKKESFPLTVTSAQKNPTAFYLCASRGGASKEKLFFGSGTQLSVL.

The chain combines TRBV11-2 with TRBJ1-2; tentative D call: TRBD1 (6 bases). CDR3 length equals 13 residues. The V end was cut by 5 bases, the J end by 7 bases, with 14 bases between. Looked up from germline, CDR1 is SGHAT and CDR2 is FQNNGV. Here the CDR3 reads CASSDRQARGYTF. CDR3 DNA: TGTGCCAGCAGCGACCGACAGGCGCGTGGCTACACCTTC.